A single TCR beta chain is shown here with its context. Antigen unknown. The CDR3 runs 15 residues. The V segment lost 1 base and the J segment 3 bases; nucleotides outside the gene matches: 4. CDR1 and CDR2 (germline): SGHTA, FQGNSA. Blood CD4+ CD25-low CD127-high conventional T cells supplied the genomic DNA template. These data are taken from a study of regulatory and conventional T cells in RAG deficiency. Study-level findings and limits: Shannon entropy fell and Simpson indices rose in RAG-deficient patients. Omenn syndrome and CID/AS patients had about 100-fold fewer unique Treg TCR beta sequences, versus approximately 10-fold elsewhere.

This table comes from immunoSEQ multiplex PCR, and its TCRdb copy is limited to in-frame clones, with some not included. The sample contains fewer than 40,000 clones, around 96% of which appear only once. The same sample was also studied in work on regulatory T cells. That source reports: Amplification used 52 TRBV primers and 13 TRBJ primers. In patients, unique TRB V-J pairs were restricted and V/J usage skewed, especially in Tregs.

Sequenced material: CD25- CD4+ T cells sorted from blood. The gene calls are TRBV7-2 and TRBJ2-5; 8 bases line up with TRBD2. The sequence derives from a human donor in good health. CDR3 region: CASSLGGSGEETQYF. CDR3 DNA sequence: TGTGCCAGCAGCTTAGGAGGTAGCGGGGAAGAGACCCAGTACTTC.